The next 9 T cell receptor beta chains were all read from a single sample in a study of lymphopenia after photon versus proton radiotherapy. Sequenced by immunoSEQ multiplex PCR; TCRdb stores in-frame clones only, minus some. The sample holds some 70,000 clones, 85% to 90% seen once. The source material was peripheral blood, sampled from a patient treated with proton-based radiotherapy. The receptors were gathered from a man older than 75 with esophageal cancer.

The V gene is TRBV7-9, the J gene TRBJ1-5; no reliable D call. The CDR3 length is 13 residues. V shed 2 bases and J shed 4 bases, with 6 bases lying between them. Looked up from germline, CDR1 is SEHNR and CDR2 is FQNEAQ (reference sequence). Here the CDR3 reads CASSLIQNQPQHF. In DNA, the CDR3 is TGTGCCAGCAGCTTAATCCAGAATCAGCCCCAGCATTTT.

V usage is TRBV7-2 and J usage is TRBJ2-5, with a possible D match to TRBD1 (5 bases). Trimming shortened V by 3 bases and J by 2 bases, and 7 bases separated the two germline ends. In germline, CDR1 is SGHTA, CDR2 FQGNSA. This CDR3 has 13 residues. The CDR3 loop reads CASSLGPQETQYF. CDR3 nucleotides: TGTGCCAGCAGCTTGGGGCCGCAAGAGACCCAGTACTTC.

Note on this clone: No conserved phenylalanine or tryptophan is present at the end of the CDR3, so a read error is the likely explanation. V usage is TRBV5-1 and J usage is TRBJ1-1, with a tentative D call TRBD1 (6 bases). CDR3 length: 12 residues. CDR1 is SGHRS, CDR2 YFSETQ, per germline. The V and J ends lost 4 bases and 6 bases respectively, with 10 bases between them. CDR3 nucleotide sequence: TGCGCCAGCAGCGTGACAGGTCCTGAAGCTTTCTCT. Encoded protein: CASSVTGPEAFS.

This chain connects TRBV9 to TRBJ2-7, with 7 bases that match TRBD1. This CDR3 spans 15 amino acids. The J segment lost 2 bases and the V segment lost 6 bases, leaving 11 bases of the junction unmatched. Germline values: CDR1 SGDLS, CDR2 YYNGEE. The CDR3 sequence: CASIPLRTGAYEQYF. DNA for the CDR3: TGTGCCAGCATCCCTTTGCGGACAGGTGCCTACGAGCAGTACTTC.

Details on this clone: The junction differs from germline at one of its ends, possibly a read error. CDR3 region: CASMRLGGTDTQYF. DNA of the CDR3: TGCGCCAGCATGCGGCTAGGAGGCACAGATACGCAGTATTTT. The chain links TRBV6-6 to TRBJ2-3; D unclear. This CDR3 contains 14 residues. The germline V gene encodes CDR1 MNHNY and CDR2 SVGAGI (reference sequence).

The chain uses TRBV5-1 and TRBJ2-7; D not resolved. This CDR3 spans 13 amino acids. Germline-derived CDR1 and CDR2 are SGHRS and YFSETQ. V lost 3 bases, J lost 3 bases, and 10 bases lay in between. This CDR3 is CASSWDVGYEQYF. CDR3 DNA sequence: TGCGCCAGCAGCTGGGATGTGGGCTACGAGCAGTACTTC. The full variable domain, completed using reference TRBV5-1 and TRBJ2-7, is KAGVTQTPRYLIKTRGQQVTLSCSPISGHRSVSWYQQTPGQGLQFLFEYFSETQRNKGNFPGRFSGRQFSNSRSEMNVSTLELGDSALYLCASSWDVGYEQYFGPGTRLTVT.

In its sample, this clone was seen once. The V and J genes are TRBV5-4 and TRBJ2-7; D uncertain. The CDR3 is made up of 13 amino acids. The germline V gene encodes CDR1 SGHNT and CDR2 YYREEE (reference sequence). Deletions cut 7 bases from V and 2 bases from J, with 13 bases between. Written as DNA, the CDR3 is TGTGCCAGCCGTGAGGCGGAGACCTACGAGCAGTACTTC. Translation: CASREAETYEQYF.

CDR3 region: CASSPRGLRGVVRDTQYF. CDR3 sequence (DNA): TGTGCCAGCAGCCCGCGGGGACTGCGGGGGGTTGTAAGAGATACGCAGTATTTT. This chain joins TRBV5-4 and TRBJ2-3; 8 nucleotides line up with TRBD2. From germline, CDR1 is SGHNT and CDR2 YYREEE (reference sequence). The V gene end was trimmed by 4 bases and the J gene end by 5 bases; junction bases not matched to a gene: 18. There are 18 residues in the CDR3.

The chain recombines TRBV27 with TRBJ2-3, with D perhaps being TRBD1 or TRBD2 (6 bases each). The germline V and J ends were trimmed by 8 bases and 0 bases, with 24 bases remaining between them. This CDR3 comprises 18 residues. Looked up from germline, CDR1 is MNHEY and CDR2 is SMNVEV (reference sequence). Here the CDR3 DNA reads TGTGCCAGCTACTCGACCTACTTATGGGGGGCAAGCACAGATACGCAGTATTTT. Residues: CASYSTYLWGASTDTQYF.